These 21 T cell receptor beta chains were sequenced from one sample in a study of siplizumab effects on memory and regulatory T cells (dated by TCRdb to about 2019). Library method: the immunoSEQ multiplex PCR assay. TCRdb re-hosts the immuneACCESS table, in-frame sequences only. Its copies lack some clones; in the studies checked, an unresolved V gene accounts for under half of them, and the cause for the rest is not known. The sample includes about 100,000 clones, with approximately 90% observed a single time. The ten largest clones capture around 0.68% of the sample. The sample comprised Tregs sorted from blood. These receptors all stem from a human donor in good health.

This clone was counted only a few times. The chain employs TRBV19 and TRBJ1-5; D possibly corresponds to TRBD1 (5 bases). This CDR3 is built from 14 residues. Trimming left V 3 bases short and J 5 bases short, with 11 bases between. The germline V gene has CDR1 LNHDA and CDR2 SQIVND (reference sequence). The CDR3 loop is CASSIQGRDQPQHF. The CDR3 DNA reads TGTGCCAGTAGTATCCAGGGTAGGGATCAGCCCCAGCATTTT.

V and J are TRBV29-1 and TRBJ1-2; TRBD1 matches 9 bases. Germline V CDR1 and CDR2: SQVTM, ANQGSEA. The CDR3 consists of 14 residues. The J segment lost 4 bases and the V segment lost 4 bases, leaving 7 bases of the junction unmatched. Here the CDR3 DNA reads TGCAGCGTTGCCCCGGGACAGGGAGGCTATGGCTACACCTTC. It specifies CSVAPGQGGYGYTF.

The genes are TRBV5-1 and TRBJ1-1, with 7 bases aligning to TRBD1. V was clipped by 4 bases and J by 2 bases; unmatched bases: 5. This CDR3 has 14 amino acids. CDR1 and CDR2 (germline): SGHRS, YFSETQ. The CDR3 sequence: CASSPRQGNTEAFF. The CDR3 coding sequence is TGCGCCAGCAGCCCCCGACAGGGAAACACTGAAGCTTTCTTT.

The chain employs TRBV14 and TRBJ1-2, with 7 bases matching TRBD1. This CDR3 is built from 15 residues. V shed 0 bases, J shed 8 bases, and the junction held 9 bases outside the gene matches. Germline-derived CDR1 and CDR2 are SGHDN and FVKESK. The CDR3 region is CASSQDRGQPSGYTF. CDR3 coding DNA: TGTGCCAGCAGCCAAGACCGGGGACAGCCCTCCGGCTACACCTTC.

The genes are TRBV11-2 and TRBJ1-5; D not certain. There are 13 residues in the CDR3. With 1 base removed from V and 7 bases from J, the gap between germline ends came to 8 bases. Looked up from germline, CDR1 is SGHAT and CDR2 is FQNNGV. The CDR3 protein is CASSLGEGQPQHF. The CDR3 DNA sequence: TGTGCCAGCAGCTTAGGAGAAGGACAGCCCCAGCATTTT.

V and J are TRBV19 and TRBJ1-4; D unclear. Trimming removed 3 bases from V and 0 bases from J, with 8 bases in between. The length of the CDR3 is 15 residues. The germline V gene has CDR1 LNHDA and CDR2 SQIVND (reference sequence). The CDR3 DNA sequence: TGTGCCAGTAGTATGGGCGCTTCAACTAATGAAAAACTGTTTTTT. Translation gives CASSMGASTNEKLFF.

As DNA, the CDR3 is TGTGCCACCAGCAGAGGGCAGGGGGCTGATGAGCAGTTCTTC. It encodes CATSRGQGADEQFF. V and J are TRBV15 and TRBJ2-1, with TRBD1 matching 8 bases. The junction had 4 bases not matched to a gene; V was cut back by 1 base and J by 8 bases. From germline, CDR1 is LNHNV and CDR2 YYDKDF (reference sequence). The CDR3 sequence is 14 residues long. Supplemented by reference TRBV15 and TRBJ2-1, the full variable domain reads DAMVIQNPRYQVTQFGKPVTLSCSQTLNHNVMYWYQQKSSQAPKLLFHYYDKDFNNEADTPDNFQSRRPNTSFCFLDIRSPGLGDTAMYLCATSRGQGADEQFFGPGTRLTVL.

This clone showed up just once. The chain joins TRBV18 to TRBJ1-2; TRBD1 matches at 11 bases. The V gene's germline CDR1 is KGHSH and CDR2 LQKENI. Trimming removed 4 bases from V and 4 bases from J; junction bases left unmatched: 11. The CDR3 is 17 residues long. The CDR3 DNA sequence: TGTGCCAGCTCACAATCGGGACAGGGGGAAATGAGCTATGGCTACACCTTC. This codes for CASSQSGQGEMSYGYTF.

J is TRBJ2-1 and V is TRBV9, with 16 bases aligning to TRBD2. The ends lost 0 bases at V and 7 bases at J; junction bases unmatched: 7. This CDR3 region has 18 residues. CDR1 and CDR2 from the germline V gene are SGDLS and YYNGEE. The CDR3 DNA sequence: TGTGCCAGCAGCGTAGGAGTGGGACTAGCGGGAGGGCAGAATGAGCAGTTCTTC. This codes for CASSVGVGLAGGQNEQFF.

The chain recombines TRBV5-8 with TRBJ2-1; TRBD1 aligns across 10 bases. There are 17 residues in the CDR3. V shed 4 bases, J shed 8 bases, and the junction held 15 bases outside the gene matches. Per the germline V gene, CDR1 is SGHTS and CDR2 is YDEGEE. CDR3 nucleotides: TGTGCCAGCAGCAAAGGCCGTTGGGACAGGGGTTCGTATGAGCAGTTCTTC. Protein sequence: CASSKGRWDRGSYEQFF.

The chain links TRBV7-9 to TRBJ2-3; TRBD2 aligns across 14 bases. Germline loops: CDR1 SEHNR, CDR2 FQNEAQ (reference sequence). The CDR3 has 18 residues. J lost 5 bases, V lost 5 bases, and 12 bases had no gene match. DNA of the CDR3: TGTGCCAGCAGCATTTCGTCTTGGACTAGCGGGAGGTTAGATACGCAGTATTTT. Translation: CASSISSWTSGRLDTQYF.

Details on this clone: A junction end diverges from the germline sequence, so it may reflect a read error. The chain uses TRBV2 and TRBJ2-5, with a possible D match to TRBD2 (6 bases). The V gene's germline CDR1 is SNHLY and CDR2 FYNNEI. There are 11 residues in the CDR3. The CDR3 DNA is TGTGCCAGCAGTGCCCGACTAGTTGGGGACTTC. Translated, it gives CASSARLVGDF.

The chain links TRBV18 to TRBJ1-2, with D possibly being TRBD1 (6 bases). Germline V lookup: CDR1 KGHSH, CDR2 LQKENI. The length of the CDR3 is 16 residues. V lost 3 bases and J 2 bases, leaving 16 bases between the germline ends. The CDR3 sequence is CASSPSSGARNYGYTF. The CDR3 DNA follows: TGTGCCAGCTCACCGAGTTCGGGGGCACGAAACTATGGCTACACCTTC.

The chain is built from TRBV5-5 and TRBJ2-2, with D perhaps given as TRBD1 or TRBD2 (5 bases each). V was clipped by 3 bases and J by 7 bases, with 7 bases between them. CDR3 length: 12 residues. Per germline, CDR1 SGHKS and CDR2 YYEKEE (reference sequence). DNA for the CDR3: TGTGCCAGCAGCTGGGGGAACGGGGAGCTGTTTTTT. It translates to CASSWGNGELFF.

This clone was detected only a few times. The V and J genes are TRBV7-9 and TRBJ2-3; 7 positions agree with TRBD2. CDR1 is SEHNR, CDR2 FQNEAQ, per germline (reference sequence). The CDR3 runs 16 residues. After removal of 1 base from V and 5 bases from J, the junction contained 9 bases not matched to a gene. In nucleotides, the CDR3 is TGTGCCAGCAGCTTAGTGGGAGGACCGGGGGGAGATACGCAGTATTTT. It encodes CASSLVGGPGGDTQYF. The variable domain in full, completed from reference TRBV7-9 and TRBJ2-3, reads DTGVSQNPRHKITKRGQNVTFRCDPISEHNRLYWYRQTLGQGPEFLTYFQNEAQLEKSRLLSDRFSAERPKGSFSTLEIQRTEQGDSAMYLCASSLVGGPGGDTQYFGPGTRLTVL.

The chain employs TRBV11-2 and TRBJ2-4; a possible D gene is TRBD1 (5 bases). Trimming shortened V by 7 bases and J by 2 bases, and 15 bases separated the two germline ends. Per germline, CDR1 SGHAT and CDR2 FQNNGV. This CDR3 is built from 15 residues. CDR3 amino acids: CASTKVPGTKNIQYF. Here the CDR3 DNA reads TGTGCCAGCACCAAAGTCCCAGGGACCAAAAACATTCAGTACTTC.

The chain uses TRBV19 and TRBJ1-1; D ambiguous. V was clipped by 3 bases and J by 7 bases, with 12 bases between them. CDR1 is LNHDA, CDR2 SQIVND, per germline (reference sequence). The CDR3 length is 13 residues. CDR3 amino acids: CASSIWAAGEAFF. For the CDR3, the DNA is TGTGCCAGTAGTATCTGGGCAGCAGGTGAAGCTTTCTTT.

The table lists this clone with a few counts. The chain joins TRBV5-6 to TRBJ2-5; TRBD1 agrees at 8 bases. V lost 1 base to trimming and J lost 2 bases; unmatched junction nucleotides: 4. CDR1 is SGHDT, CDR2 YYEEEE, per germline. This CDR3 contains 15 residues. CDR3 DNA sequence: TGTGCCAGCAGCTTGTACCAGGGGGCACAAGAGACCCAGTACTTC. Protein sequence: CASSLYQGAQETQYF.

This chain links TRBV5-4 with TRBJ2-3, with 10 positions matching TRBD2. CDR3 length equals 15 residues. The V gene end was trimmed by 5 bases and the J gene end by 2 bases; junction bases not matched to a gene: 5. Germline CDR1 SGHNT, CDR2 YYREEE (reference sequence). This chain's CDR3 is CASRDGLADTDTQYF. In DNA form, the CDR3 reads TGTGCCAGCAGGGATGGACTAGCGGACACAGATACGCAGTATTTT.

This chain joins TRBV6-1 and TRBJ2-5; TRBD1 matches 7 bases. Germline lookup yields CDR1 MNHNS and CDR2 SASEGT. The J segment lost 5 bases and the V segment lost 7 bases, leaving 7 bases of the junction unmatched. There are 13 residues in the CDR3. CDR3 sequence: CASTGTVGETQYF. Here the CDR3 DNA reads TGTGCCAGCACTGGGACAGTGGGTGAGACCCAGTACTTC.

This clone came up once. The chain uses TRBV13 and TRBJ2-3; D may match TRBD1 or TRBD2 (5 bases each). CDR3 length: 17 amino acids. V lost 5 bases and J lost 2, with 20 bases in between. Germline V gene data show CDR1 as PRHDT and CDR2 as FYEKMQ (reference sequence). The CDR3 DNA reads TGTGCCAGCAGCCTTATGGGGTCTTGGGGGTTCACAGATACGCAGTATTTT. Translated: CASSLMGSWGFTDTQYF.